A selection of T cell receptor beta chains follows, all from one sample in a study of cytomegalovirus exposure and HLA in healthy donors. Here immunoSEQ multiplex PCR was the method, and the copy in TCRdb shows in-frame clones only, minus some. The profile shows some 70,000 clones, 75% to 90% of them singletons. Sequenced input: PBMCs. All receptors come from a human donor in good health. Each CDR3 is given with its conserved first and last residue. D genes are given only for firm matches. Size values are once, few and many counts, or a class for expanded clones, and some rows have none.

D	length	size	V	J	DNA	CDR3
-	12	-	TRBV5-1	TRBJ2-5	TGCGCCAGCGGCGCAGGGTACGAGACCCAGTACTTC	CASGAGYETQYF
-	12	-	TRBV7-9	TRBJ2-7	TGTTCCAGCAGCCTCCAGGGTTCCCAGCAGTACTTC	CSSSLQGSQQYF
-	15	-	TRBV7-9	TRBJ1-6	TGTGCCAGCAGCTTTGAGGCCGGGGGTAATTCACCCCTCCACTTT	CASSFEAGGNSPLHF
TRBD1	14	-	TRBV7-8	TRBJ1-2	TGTGCCAGCAGCTCGGTGGGACAGTGGAGGGGCTACACCTTC	CASSSVGQWRGYTF
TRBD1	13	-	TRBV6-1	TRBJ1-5	TGTGCCACTGCTGACAGGGGAAACCAGCCCCAGCATTTT	CATADRGNQPQHF
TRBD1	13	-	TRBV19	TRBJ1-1	TGTGCCAGTACTGCGACAGGGTTCACTGAAGCTTTCTTT	CASTATGFTEAFF
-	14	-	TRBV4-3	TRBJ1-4	TGCGCCAGCAGCCAAGCGGTCCTTAATGAAAAACTGTTTTTT	CASSQAVLNEKLFF
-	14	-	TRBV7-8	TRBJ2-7	TGTGCCAGCAGACCGGGACGGACTACCTACGAGCAGTACTTC	CASRPGRTTYEQYF
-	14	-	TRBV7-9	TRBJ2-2	TGTGCCAGCAGCTTAGGCGGGGTGTACGGGGAGCTGTTTTTT	CASSLGGVYGELFF
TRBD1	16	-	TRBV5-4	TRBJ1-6	TGTGCCAGCAGCTTAAGCTTCGGGGACAGGAATTCACCCCTCCACTTT	CASSLSFGDRNSPLHF
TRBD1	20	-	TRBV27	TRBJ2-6	TGTGCCAGCAGTTTCCATCGGACAGGGGCGACTTCCTCTGGGGCCAACGTCCTGACTTTC	CASSFHRTGATSSGANVLTF
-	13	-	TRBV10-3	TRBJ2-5	TGTGCCATCAGTCGGGAAACTCAAGAGACCCAGTACTTC	CAISRETQETQYF
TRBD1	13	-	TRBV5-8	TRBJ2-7	TGTGCCAGCAGCTGGACAGGGGGGCGTGAGCAGTACTTC	CASSWTGGREQYF
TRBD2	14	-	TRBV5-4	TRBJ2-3	TGTGCCAGCAGCCCCCGGGGGGGTGCAGATACGCAGTATTTT	CASSPRGGADTQYF
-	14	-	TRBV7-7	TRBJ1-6	TGTGCCAGCAGCTCCGACAGAGATAATTCACCCCTCCACTTT	CASSSDRDNSPLHF
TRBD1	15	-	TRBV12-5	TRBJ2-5	TGTGCTAGTGCCCAGCGACAGGGCAACCAAGAGACCCAGTACTTC	CASAQRQGNQETQYF
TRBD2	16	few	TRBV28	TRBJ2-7	TGTGCCAGCAGTTTAACTAGCGGGACCCTTACCTACGAGCAGTACTTC	CASSLTSGTLTYEQYF
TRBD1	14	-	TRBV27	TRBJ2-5	TGTGCCAGCAGTACCATGGACAGGGGAGAGACCCAGTACTTC	CASSTMDRGETQYF
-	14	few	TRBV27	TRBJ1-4	TGTGCCAGCAGTTTAAATCGGGGAACGCAAAAACTGTTTTTT	CASSLNRGTQKLFF
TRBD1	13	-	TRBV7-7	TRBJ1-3	TGTGCTAGCAGCCGGGACAGGGATACCACCATATATTTT	CASSRDRDTTIYF
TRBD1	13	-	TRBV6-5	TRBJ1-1	TGTGCCAGCATCTTAGGACAGGGGGACCTAGCTTTCTTT	CASILGQGDLAFF
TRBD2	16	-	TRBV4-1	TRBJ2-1	TGCGCCAGCAGCCCCTCACCGAGCGGGGGGGCCAATGAGCAGTTCTTC	CASSPSPSGGANEQFF
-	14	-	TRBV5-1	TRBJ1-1	TGCGCCAGCAGCTTGGACAGGGCAGACACTGAAGCTTTCTTT	CASSLDRADTEAFF
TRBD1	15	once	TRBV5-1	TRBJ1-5	TGCGCCAGCAGCTTGGCGACAGGGGGGAATCAGCCCCAGCATTTT	CASSLATGGNQPQHF
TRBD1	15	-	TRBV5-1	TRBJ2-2	TGCGCCAGCAGAAAAGGACAGGGTGATCGGGGGGAGCTGTTTTTT	CASRKGQGDRGELFF
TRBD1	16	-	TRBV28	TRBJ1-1	TGTGCCAGCAGTATTGCAGGGGGCGCGATAAACACTGAAGCTTTCTTT	CASSIAGGAINTEAFF
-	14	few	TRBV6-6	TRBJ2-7	TGTGCCAGCAGTGCGGCCCAGCTATTTTTCGAGCAGTACTTC	CASSAAQLFFEQYF
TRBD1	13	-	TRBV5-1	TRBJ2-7	TGCGCCAGCAGCCAGGGACAGGGCCTAGGAGAGTACTTC	CASSQGQGLGEYF
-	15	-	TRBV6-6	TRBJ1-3	TGTGCCAGCACCCCGGTGAGGGACTCTGGAAACACCATATATTTT	CASTPVRDSGNTIYF
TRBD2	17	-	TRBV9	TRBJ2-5	TGTGCCAGCAGCGTAGCACCGGCTAGCGGGGTTCAAGAGACCCAGTACTTC	CASSVAPASGVQETQYF
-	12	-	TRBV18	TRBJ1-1	TGTGCCAGCTCACCGGGCGACGTGGGAGCTTTCTTT	CASSPGDVGAFF
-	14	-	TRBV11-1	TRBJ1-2	TGTGCCAGCAGCTTTGCCCTAGGTACTTATGGCTACACCTTC	CASSFALGTYGYTF
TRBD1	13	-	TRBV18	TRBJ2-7	TGTGCCAGCTCACGGGACAGGGCGGACGAGCAGTACTTC	CASSRDRADEQYF
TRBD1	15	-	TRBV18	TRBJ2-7	TGTGCCAGCTCACCCGGGACAGGGGCCCCCTACGAGCAGTACTTC	CASSPGTGAPYEQYF
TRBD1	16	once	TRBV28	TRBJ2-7	TGTGCCAGCAGTCCATGGACAGGTTATAGCTCCTACGAGCAGTACTTC	CASSPWTGYSSYEQYF
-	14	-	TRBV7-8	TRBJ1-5	TGTGCCAGCAGCTTAGTGGCAGGGAATCAGCCCCAGCATTTT	CASSLVAGNQPQHF
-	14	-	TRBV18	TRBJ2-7	TGTGCCAGCTCATCCTACGCCGAAGCCTACGAGCAGTACTTC	CASSSYAEAYEQYF
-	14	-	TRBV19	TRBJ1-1	TGTGCCAGTAGTATATCAGGGGTACGGACTGAAGCTTTCTTT	CASSISGVRTEAFF
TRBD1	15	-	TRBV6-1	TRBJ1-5	TGTGCCAGCAGTGAAGCGCGGACAGGGTATCAGCCCCAGCATTTT	CASSEARTGYQPQHF